The text below deals with one T cell receptor beta chain. Its matching antigen is unknown. The CDR3 has 17 amino acids. Germline loops: CDR1 SGHTA, CDR2 FQGNSA. V lost 5 bases to trimming and J lost 4 bases, with 24 bases between them. The ViraFEST assay expanded antigen-specific CD4+ T cells with viral peptide pools before sequencing. Investigators separated out CD4+ T cells once around 10 days of culture had passed. Infection dated between March and December 2020, before the Alpha, Beta and Delta variants reached the United States. Cultures of fewer than 2.5 million PBMC per well contained about 10 IU/ml IL-2 plus 10 ug/ml peptides. This record comes from a study of vaccination effects on CD4 cells after COVID-19. Findings and caveats of the study: Recruitment yielded few convalescent patients, and the study had no early post-infection timepoints.

Sequencing used immunoSEQ multiplex PCR; TCRdb keeps in-frame clones, though not all of them. The top ten hold around 17% of the sample, which has 20,000 or so clones, around 70% seen once. This receptor was identified in a human donor who had a prior SARS-CoV-2 infection. The V call is TRBV7-2, the J call TRBJ2-7; D tentatively reads TRBD1 or TRBD2 (5 bases each). Material: CD4+ T cells from PBMCs cultured with SARS-CoV-2 spike peptides, obtained before COVID-19 vaccination. The CDR3: CASSTGTGTGLHYEQYF. DNA for the CDR3: TGTGCCAGCAGCACCGGGACCGGGACGGGGCTTCATTACGAGCAGTACTTC.